The 32 T cell receptor beta chains reported below all come from one sample, sequenced in a study of human T cells and chemical hapten exposure. MiXCR, run by TCRdb on the RACE reads, gives a single entry per CDR3 protein. The data hold 100,000 to 150,000 distinct CDR3 sequences, with around 8.3% observed a single time. The time point denotes: healthy volunteer bleed at 2 weeks. Before extraction, the whole blood was not fractionated, and total RNA was taken from it. Material: whole blood. All receptors come from a male donor in good health. Some clones in this sample may be carry-over from other donors' samples.

The chain couples TRBV29-1 to TRBJ2-3; D not resolved. This CDR3 has 11 residues. Germline loops: CDR1 SQVTM, CDR2 ANQGSEA. Trimming pared 7 bases from V and 2 bases from J, leaving 7 bases between. The CDR3 here is CSDGPTDTQYF. The CDR3 nucleotides read TGCAGCGATGGCCCCACAGATACGCAGTATTTT.

This clonotype was counted between two and nine times. V is TRBV6-5 and J is TRBJ2-7; D may correspond to TRBD1 or TRBD2 (5 bases each). The CDR3 is 12 residues long. The ends were cut back, 1 base at V and 4 bases at J, with 5 bases in the middle. In germline, CDR1 is MNHEY, CDR2 SVGAGI. The CDR3: CASSYWGYEQYF. Written as DNA, the CDR3 is TGTGCCAGCAGTTACTGGGGGTACGAGCAGTACTTC.

This clonotype was counted many times. V is TRBV12-3 or TRBV12-4 and J is TRBJ2-5, with TRBD1 matching over 7 bases. The CDR3 is 14 amino acids. V shed 1 base, J shed 5 bases, and the junction held 4 bases outside the gene matches. CDR3 in DNA: TGTGCCAGCAGTTTAGGAGGGGGCTCGGAGACCCAGTACTTC. It is translated as CASSLGGGSETQYF.

The chain joins TRBV7-8 to TRBJ2-5; 8 nucleotides align to TRBD2. This CDR3 comprises 15 residues. Trimming cost V 2 bases and J 2 bases; bases outside gene matches: 4. CDR1 is SGHVS, CDR2 FQNEAQ, per germline. The CDR3 sequence: CASSLKGLAQETQYF. CDR3 in DNA: TGTGCCAGCAGCTTAAAAGGACTAGCACAAGAGACCCAGTACTTC.

The chain couples TRBV12-3 or TRBV12-4 to TRBJ1-6; maybe TRBD1 (5 bases). V was shortened by 7 bases and J by 5 bases, with 9 bases between the two germline ends. This CDR3 spans 13 amino acids. This CDR3 is CASKGTDNSPLHF. Here the CDR3 DNA reads TGTGCCAGCAAAGGGACGGATAATTCACCCCTCCACTTT.

Points on this clonotype: A much larger clone is a single base away; this may be a read error. The rearrangement joins TRBV19 to TRBJ1-2; D ambiguous. Germline V gives CDR1 LNHDA, CDR2 SQIVND (reference sequence). With 5 bases removed from V and 6 bases from J, the gap between germline ends came to 4 bases. The CDR3 has 10 amino acids. The CDR3 DNA is TGTGCCAGTAGTTCCAATGGCTACACCTTC. It translates to CASSSNGYTF. The variable domain in full, completed from reference TRBV19 and TRBJ1-2, reads DGGITQSPKYLFRKEGQNVTLSCEQNLNHDAMYWYRQDPGQGLRLIYYSQIVNDFQKGDIAEGYSVSREKKESFPLTVTSAQKNPTAFYLCASSSNGYTFGSGTRLTVV.

CDR3 sequence (DNA): TGTGCCAGCAGCTTAGCTGGGACAGCCTCTGGAAACACCATATATTTT. Translating it yields CASSLAGTASGNTIYF. The chain combines TRBV7-9 with TRBJ1-3; TRBD1 matches at 7 bases. Germline CDR1 SEHNR, CDR2 FQNEAQ (reference sequence). The CDR3 is 16 residues long. J was trimmed by 0 bases and V by 0 bases; bases with no gene match: 2.

This clonotype showed up just a few times. V usage is TRBV7-9 and J usage is TRBJ2-1; D uncertain. CDR3 length: 19 amino acids. CDR1 is SEHNR and CDR2 is FQNEAQ in the germline V gene (reference sequence). V lost 2 bases and J 0 bases, leaving 20 bases between the germline ends. The chain's CDR3 is CASSLMVRWQPPSYNEQFF. CDR3 nucleotide sequence: TGTGCCAGCAGCTTAATGGTCCGTTGGCAACCCCCCTCCTACAATGAGCAGTTCTTC.

This clonotype was recorded at least ten times. V and J are TRBV3-1 and TRBJ1-1; D not certain. With 0 bases removed from V and 1 base from J, the gap between germline ends came to 3 bases. Per the germline V gene, CDR1 is LGHDT and CDR2 is YNNKEL (reference sequence). This CDR3 comprises 13 residues. CDR3 in amino acids: CASSQDSNTEAFF. CDR3 sequence (DNA): TGTGCCAGCAGCCAAGATTCGAACACTGAAGCTTTCTTT.

This rearrangement joins TRBV27 to TRBJ2-1; 7 bases fit TRBD1. Trimming at V came to 9 bases and at J to 7 bases, leaving 12 bases not matched to a gene. This CDR3 contains 14 residues. CDR1 MNHEY and CDR2 SMNVEV come from the germline V gene (reference sequence). CDR3 in DNA: TGTGCCAGTCGGAACAGGGGTGAAATTAATGAGCAGTTCTTC. Translation: CASRNRGEINEQFF.

This clonotype has a count of ten or more. The chain recombines TRBV27 with TRBJ2-5, with D possibly TRBD2 on 6 matching bases. The CDR3 consists of 14 residues. V dropped 2 bases and J dropped 4 bases, with 11 bases sitting between them. Germline V gives CDR1 MNHEY, CDR2 SMNVEV (reference sequence). The CDR3 DNA reads as TGTGCCAGCAGTTTAGAGTGGGGGGTAGAGACCCAGTACTTC. Translated: CASSLEWGVETQYF.

In this sample, this clonotype turned up a few times. J is TRBJ1-4 and V is TRBV4-3; D remains unclear. This CDR3 region has 16 residues. V gave up 0 bases and J gave up 5 bases, with 13 bases separating them. CDR1 is LGHNA and CDR2 is YSLEER in the germline V gene. The CDR3 nucleotides read TGCGCCAGCAGCCAAGATAGGTACACGGGAAATGAAAAACTGTTTTTT. It specifies CASSQDRYTGNEKLFF.

The sample holds a few counts of this clonotype. The V call is TRBV12-3 or TRBV12-4, the J call TRBJ1-6; D is ambiguous. The V gene lost 0 bases and the J gene lost 10 bases, with 7 bases spanning the gap. The CDR3 covers 13 residues. The CDR3 region has the DNA TGTGCCAGCAGTTTAGCGGGGTGGTCACCCCTCCACTTT. Translating it yields CASSLAGWSPLHF.

The chain employs TRBV7-2 and TRBJ2-3, with D possibly being TRBD2 (5 bases). V was shortened by 2 bases and J by 3 bases, with 9 bases between the two germline ends. CDR1 SGHTA and CDR2 FQGNSA come from the germline V gene. The CDR3 consists of 14 residues. The CDR3 here is CASSLSTGTDTQYF. CDR3 nucleotides: TGTGCCAGCAGCTTATCGACGGGAACAGATACGCAGTATTTT.

This clonotype is a singleton in its sample. This chain uses TRBV15 with TRBJ1-1; possible D gene TRBD1, 5 bases. Germline assignment: CDR1 LNHNV and CDR2 YYDKDF (reference sequence). V was shortened by 0 bases and J by 7 bases, with 12 bases between the two germline ends. This CDR3 region has 14 residues. CDR3 protein: CATSRDRSGSEAFF. The DNA for the CDR3 is TGTGCCACCAGCAGAGATCGGTCAGGGAGTGAAGCTTTCTTT.

This clonotype was picked up many times. The chain carries TRBV7-8 and TRBJ1-1; D remains ambiguous. Germline V gene data show CDR1 as SGHVS and CDR2 as FQNEAQ. This CDR3 spans 13 amino acids. The V end was cut by 5 bases, the J end by 5 bases, with 12 bases between. The CDR3 protein is CASSPLPGTEAFF. DNA for the CDR3: TGTGCCAGCAGCCCTCTACCGGGGACTGAAGCTTTCTTT.

This chain connects TRBV18 to TRBJ2-1, with D possibly TRBD1 on 6 matching bases. The germline V gene encodes CDR1 KGHSH and CDR2 LQKENI. V was trimmed by 5 bases and J by 6 bases, leaving 14 bases between them. The CDR3 length is 14 residues. The DNA of the CDR3 is TGTGCCAGCTCAACCAGGACAGAAAGCAATGAGCAGTTCTTC. It translates to CASSTRTESNEQFF.

This clonotype was detected only a few times. The V call is TRBV15, the J call TRBJ2-1; D is unclear. The germline CDR1 and CDR2 sequences are LNHNV and YYDKDF (reference sequence). The germline V and J ends were trimmed by 5 bases and 0 bases, with 11 bases remaining between them. The CDR3 runs 15 residues. CDR3: CATSPDIISYNEQFF. CDR3 coding DNA: TGTGCCACCAGCCCAGATATTATCTCCTACAATGAGCAGTTCTTC.

This clonotype was seen repeatedly, ten times or more. The CDR3 DNA is TGTGCCAGTAGCCCCCCGACAGGGGGCGTGAATCAGCCCCAGCATTTT. Protein: CASSPPTGGVNQPQHF. V usage is TRBV19 and J usage is TRBJ1-5, with 10 bases identical to TRBD1. The CDR3 consists of 16 residues. Germline V CDR1 and CDR2: LNHDA, SQIVND (reference sequence). V was pared by 6 bases and J by 4 bases, with 9 bases of the junction left unmatched.

This clonotype appeared a few times. Here the CDR3 reads CSAPGHQETQYF. The DNA of the CDR3 is TGCAGCGCCCCGGGACATCAAGAGACCCAGTACTTC. V is TRBV29-1 and J is TRBJ2-5; tentative D call: TRBD1 (6 bases). The CDR3 is 12 amino acids. In germline, CDR1 is SQVTM, CDR2 ANQGSEA. Trimming took off 7 bases at V and 2 bases at J, with 11 bases between the two ends.

The chain is built from TRBV20-1 and TRBJ1-2; 10 nucleotides agree with TRBD1. The CDR3 runs to 14 residues. V shed 5 bases, J shed 4 bases, and the junction held 7 bases outside the gene matches. The germline CDR1 and CDR2 sequences are DFQATT and SNEGSKA (reference sequence). CDR3 in amino acids: CSAVPGTGAYGYTF. CDR3 nucleotide sequence: TGCAGTGCTGTTCCCGGGACAGGGGCCTATGGCTACACCTTC.

In its sample, this clonotype was seen once. This sequence joins TRBV19 and TRBJ2-6; TRBD1 aligns across 8 bases. CDR3 length equals 14 residues. Germline V gene sequence: CDR1 LNHDA, CDR2 SQIVND (reference sequence). V dropped 6 bases and J dropped 3; count of bases not matched to a gene: 1. In DNA form, the CDR3 reads TGTGCCAGTAGGGACAGGGATGGGGCCAACGTCCTGACTTTC. Amino acids: CASRDRDGANVLTF.

This clonotype showed up just a few times. The chain couples TRBV10-3 to TRBJ2-2; 8 bases are a match to TRBD2. The V gene's germline CDR1 is ENHRY and CDR2 SYGVKD. The ends lost 3 bases at V and 5 bases at J; junction bases unmatched: 8. This CDR3 is built from 16 residues. The CDR3 protein is CAISEPGSGNTGELFF. CDR3 in DNA: TGTGCCATCAGTGAACCTGGTAGCGGGAATACCGGGGAGCTGTTTTTT.

This clonotype was observed a few times. The rearrangement links TRBV29-1 to TRBJ1-1, with TRBD1 matching 10 bases. Germline assignment: CDR1 SQVTM and CDR2 ANQGSEA. The CDR3 extends over 14 amino acids. Trimming removed 6 bases from V and 3 bases from J; junction bases left unmatched: 7. The CDR3 sequence: CSVMTGGEDTEAFF. The CDR3 nucleotides are TGCAGCGTCATGACAGGGGGCGAAGACACTGAAGCTTTCTTT.

This clonotype was seen more than once but under ten times. This rearrangement joins TRBV6-6 to TRBJ2-3; 11 bases align to TRBD2. The J segment lost 2 bases and the V segment lost 4 bases, leaving 5 bases of the junction unmatched. Germline V gene sequence: CDR1 MNHNY, CDR2 SVGAGI (reference sequence). The CDR3 contains 16 residues. CDR3 amino acids: CASSSPTSGVTDTQYF. The CDR3 coding sequence is TGTGCCAGCAGTTCCCCGACTAGCGGGGTCACAGATACGCAGTATTTT.

The V call is TRBV7-9, the J call TRBJ2-2; TRBD1 matches at 9 bases. V lost 4 bases and J lost 4; bases outside the gene matches: 10. Germline CDR1 and CDR2: SEHNR and FQNEAQ (reference sequence). This CDR3 has 17 amino acids. CDR3 bases: TGTGCCAGCAGCTCCACGGGACAGGGCGCGGGCACCGGGGAGCTGTTTTTT. Translating it yields CASSSTGQGAGTGELFF.

This clonotype was detected only a few times. V gene TRBV7-9 combines with J gene TRBJ2-5; the D is unclear. The V end lost 1 base, the J end lost 2 bases, and 8 bases lay between the germline ends. This CDR3 spans 14 amino acids. Germline CDR1 and CDR2: SEHNR and FQNEAQ (reference sequence). In DNA form, the CDR3 reads TGTGCCAGCAGCTTAGAGGTTCTTCAAGAGACCCAGTACTTC. Amino acids: CASSLEVLQETQYF.

This clonotype was counted between two and nine times. This chain joins TRBV12-3 or TRBV12-4 and TRBJ1-1; D might be TRBD1 (6 bases). The CDR3 sequence is 20 residues long. V was cut by 3 bases and J by 0 bases, with 26 bases left in between. CDR3 amino acids: CASSFRRPHRAPNMNTEAFF. CDR3 coding DNA: TGTGCCAGCAGTTTCCGTAGGCCCCACAGGGCGCCGAATATGAACACTGAAGCTTTCTTT.

The CDR3 DNA is TGTGCCAGCAGTTCTCCCAGGGGTAAGGACACTGAAGCTTTCTTT. Translating it yields CASSSPRGKDTEAFF. The V and J genes are TRBV6-2 or TRBV6-3 and TRBJ1-1; TRBD1 is a possible D gene (6 bases). V lost 4 bases and J 3 bases, leaving 15 bases between the germline ends. Germline CDR1 and CDR2: MNHEY and SVGEGT. The CDR3 contains 15 residues.

V gene TRBV12-3 or TRBV12-4 combines with J gene TRBJ1-1; TRBD1 aligns across 8 bases. V was pared by 10 bases and J by 4 bases, with 26 bases of the junction left unmatched. The CDR3 has 19 residues. Here the CDR3 reads CATSWGRLSRGHGGTEAFF. Written as DNA, the CDR3 is TGTGCCACCAGCTGGGGCCGCCTGTCCAGGGGGCACGGGGGCACTGAAGCTTTCTTT.

The chain links TRBV11-2 to TRBJ2-1; tentative D call: TRBD2 (5 bases). Per the germline V gene, CDR1 is SGHAT and CDR2 is FQNNGV. This CDR3 comprises 14 residues. V lost 5 bases and J lost 7, with 15 bases in between. The CDR3 DNA reads as TGTGCCAGCAGCCCCTCCTCAGCGGCAAATGAGCAGTTCTTC. Amino acids: CASSPSSAANEQFF. The full variable domain, rest sourced from reference TRBV11-2 and TRBJ2-1, is EAGVAQSPRYKIIEKRQSVAFWCNPISGHATLYWYQQILGQGPKLLIQFQNNGVVDDSQLPKDRFSAERLKGVDSTLKIQPAKLEDSAVYLCASSPSSAANEQFFGPGTRLTVL.

This chain uses TRBV5-1 with TRBJ2-1; a weak D match, TRBD2 (6 bases). Germline V lookup: CDR1 SGHRS, CDR2 YFSETQ. V lost 3 bases, J lost 0 bases, and 13 bases lay in between. The CDR3 extends over 16 amino acids. The DNA for the CDR3 is TGCGCCAGCAGCTCGCTAGCGCAAAGCTCCTACAATGAGCAGTTCTTC. Protein: CASSSLAQSSYNEQFF.